This TCR beta chain was recovered during a study of T cells in Graves' hyperthyroidism and ophthalmopathy. 10 ml of fresh peripheral blood supplied the PBMCs. Germline assignment: CDR1 LGHNA and CDR2 YNFKEQ. The V end was cut by 0 bases, the J end by 6 bases, with 12 bases between. This CDR3 is built from 15 residues. The TCR beta CDR3 regions underwent amplification using RNA transcripts as the source. HTBI primers were employed in a first-round RT-PCR of the TCR CDR3. MiXCR, applied by TCRdb to the multiplex PCR reads, yields one record per CDR3 protein. The sample carries 300,000 or so distinct CDR3 sequences, 18% recorded once.

Sequencing was carried out using blood. The chain links TRBV4-2 to TRBJ2-1, with D tentatively TRBD1 (6 bases). The TCR comes from a woman aged 45-59 years with Graves' hyperthyroidism. CDR3 nucleotides: TGTGCCAGCAGCCAAGACGGACAGAACCTCAATGAGCAGTTCTTC. This codes for CASSQDGQNLNEQFF.